These 20 T cell receptor beta chains came from one sample sequenced in a study of T cell responses to AZD1222 COVID-19 vaccine. Libraries were prepared by immunoSEQ multiplex PCR; TCRdb keeps only in-frame clonotypes and omits some of them. The sample shows about 150,000 clones, about 92% of them seen only once. The sample consisted of peripheral blood, taken 28 days after the second AZD1222 dose. The receptors come from an adult who received the AZD1222 COVID-19 vaccine.

This chain uses TRBV7-9 with TRBJ2-3; 10 positions match TRBD2. The germline gives CDR1 SEHNR, CDR2 FQNEAQ (reference sequence). CDR3 size: 15 residues. Trimming took 2 bases from V and 3 from J; bases not matched to a gene: 2. In nucleotides, the CDR3 is TGTGCCAGCAGCTTACTAGCGGGAGTTACAGATACGCAGTATTTT. Protein: CASSLLAGVTDTQYF. Combining the CDR3 with reference TRBV7-9 and TRBJ2-3 gives the whole variable domain DTGVSQNPRHKITKRGQNVTFRCDPISEHNRLYWYRQTLGQGPEFLTYFQNEAQLEKSRLLSDRFSAERPKGSFSTLEIQRTEQGDSAMYLCASSLLAGVTDTQYFGPGTRLTVL.

CDR3 residues: CAISESSLAGGQFF. CDR3 sequence (DNA): TGTGCCATCAGTGAGTCCAGTCTAGCGGGAGGACAGTTCTTC. This chain connects TRBV10-3 to TRBJ2-1; TRBD2 matches 11 bases. V gave up 0 bases and J gave up 13 bases; unmatched junction bases: 5. CDR1 is ENHRY, CDR2 SYGVKD, per germline. This CDR3 contains 14 residues.

The V gene is TRBV5-4, the J gene TRBJ2-5; 15 bases fit TRBD2. Trimming at V came to 4 bases and at J to 6 bases, leaving 7 bases not matched to a gene. CDR3 length: 16 residues. Germline V lookup: CDR1 SGHNT, CDR2 YYREEE (reference sequence). The CDR3 DNA follows: TGTGCCAGCAGCCTCGGACTAGCGGGAGGGCCGAAGACCCAGTACTTC. It yields the protein CASSLGLAGGPKTQYF.

The J gene is TRBJ2-5, the V gene TRBV29-1; TRBD1 matches at 7 bases. The V gene end was trimmed by 7 bases and the J gene end by 1 base; junction bases not matched to a gene: 9. The germline V gene has CDR1 SQVTM and CDR2 ANQGSEA. The CDR3 totals 14 residues. The CDR3 loop reads CSARGQASQETQYF. The DNA for the CDR3 is TGCAGCGCAAGGGGGCAGGCAAGCCAAGAGACCCAGTACTTC.

The CDR3, as DNA: TGTGCCAGCAGCGAACCGGGGTTTAAAGGCTACACCTTC. Residues: CASSEPGFKGYTF. The rearrangement joins TRBV7-9 to TRBJ1-2; D is unclear. V was trimmed by 5 bases and J by 8 bases, leaving 15 bases between them. There are 13 residues in the CDR3. CDR1 is SEHNR, CDR2 FQNEAQ, per germline (reference sequence).

This clone was found once. This sequence joins TRBV7-9 and TRBJ2-5, with D possibly TRBD1 on 6 matching bases. V shed 5 bases and J shed 3 bases, with 13 bases lying between them. Germline assignment: CDR1 SEHNR and CDR2 FQNEAQ (reference sequence). The CDR3 sequence is 14 residues long. In nucleotides, the CDR3 is TGTGCCAGCAGCCCCCGGACAGAAGAAGAGACCCAGTACTTC. It codes for CASSPRTEEETQYF. Full variable domain (missing parts from reference TRBV7-9 and TRBJ2-5): DTGVSQNPRHKITKRGQNVTFRCDPISEHNRLYWYRQTLGQGPEFLTYFQNEAQLEKSRLLSDRFSAERPKGSFSTLEIQRTEQGDSAMYLCASSPRTEEETQYFGPGTRLLVL.

V and J are TRBV6-5 and TRBJ2-1, with D possibly being TRBD2 (7 bases). Trimming took off 6 bases at V and 12 bases at J, with 12 bases between the two ends. The germline CDR1 and CDR2 sequences are MNHEY and SVGAGI. This CDR3 region has 11 residues. CDR3 bases: TGTGCCAGCAGGTCCCGGGGGGCGCAGTTCTTC. It is translated as CASRSRGAQFF.

This clone appeared a single time. This sequence joins TRBV30 and TRBJ2-1; 10 bases map to TRBD2. CDR3 size: 15 residues. The V gene end was trimmed by 4 bases and the J gene end by 6 bases; junction bases not matched to a gene: 9. CDR1 and CDR2 (germline): GTSNPN, SVGIG (reference sequence). The CDR3 here is CAWKRSSGSSNEQFF. CDR3 DNA sequence: TGTGCCTGGAAGCGCTCTAGCGGGAGTTCCAATGAGCAGTTCTTC.

This sequence joins TRBV5-4 and TRBJ2-2; 7 bases map to TRBD2. V lost 4 bases, J lost 4 bases, and 16 bases stayed unmatched. The CDR3 sequence is 18 residues long. Germline-derived CDR1 and CDR2 are SGHNT and YYREEE (reference sequence). The CDR3 DNA reads TGTGCCAGCAGCCAGGGACGACTGGGCGGGAGTTCCACCGGGGAGCTGTTTTTT. Translation gives CASSQGRLGGSSTGELFF.

The rearrangement joins TRBV11-3 to TRBJ2-7; maybe TRBD1 (6 bases). CDR1 and CDR2 from the germline V gene are SGHNT and YENEEA. This CDR3 has 13 amino acids. Trimming stripped 5 bases from V and 3 bases from J, with 11 bases between. The CDR3 bases are TGTGCCAGCAGCGCGCAGGACAGCTACGAGCAGTACTTC. The encoded protein is CASSAQDSYEQYF.

The rearrangement links TRBV5-1 to TRBJ1-2; D possibly corresponds to TRBD1 (6 bases). Trimming removed 3 bases from V and 0 bases from J, with 15 bases in between. Germline CDR1 is SGHRS and CDR2 is YFSETQ. The CDR3 loop spans 16 amino acids. CDR3 DNA sequence: TGCGCCAGCAGCTGGTCCGGGACATATACTAACTATGGCTACACCTTC. Residues: CASSWSGTYTNYGYTF.

The genes are TRBV3-1 (or the pseudogene TRBV3-2) and TRBJ2-3, with 9 nucleotides matching TRBD1. CDR1 is LGHDT, CDR2 YNNKEL, per germline (reference sequence). V shed 3 bases, J shed 0 bases, and the junction held 1 base outside the gene matches. The CDR3 is made up of 15 amino acids. CDR3 residues: CASSQGTGSTDTQYF. The CDR3 nucleotides are TGTGCCAGCAGCCAGGGGACAGGGAGCACAGATACGCAGTATTTT.

The chain has TRBV19 and TRBJ2-5; perhaps D is TRBD1 or TRBD2 (6 bases each). Trimming stripped 5 bases from V and 2 bases from J, with 12 bases between. The CDR3 contains 14 residues. The germline CDR1 and CDR2 sequences are LNHDA and SQIVND (reference sequence). CDR3 loop: CASSFLGGQETQYF. In DNA, the CDR3 is TGTGCCAGTAGTTTTTTAGGGGGGCAAGAGACCCAGTACTTC.

The rearrangement links TRBV3-1 (or the pseudogene TRBV3-2) to TRBJ2-6; D remains unclear. The CDR3 has 15 residues. Germline V gene sequence: CDR1 LGHDT, CDR2 YNNKEL (reference sequence). V lost 4 bases to trimming and J lost 0 bases, with 7 bases between them. CDR3 nucleotides: TGTGCCAGCAGCCCCCCGAGCTCTGGGGCCAACGTCCTGACTTTC. It specifies CASSPPSSGANVLTF.

The rearrangement links TRBV24-1 to TRBJ1-1; D ambiguous. Germline V gene lookup returns CDR1 KGHDR and CDR2 SFDVKD. The CDR3 extends over 14 amino acids. V lost 5 bases and J lost 0, with 9 bases in between. The chain's CDR3 is CATSGEGMNTEAFF. In DNA form, the CDR3 reads TGTGCCACCAGTGGTGAGGGAATGAACACTGAAGCTTTCTTT.

This chain connects TRBV11-3 to TRBJ2-7; the D is unclear. The germline V and J ends were trimmed by 1 base and 10 bases, with 11 bases remaining between them. Germline-derived CDR1 and CDR2 are SGHNT and YENEEA. This CDR3 spans 12 amino acids. The CDR3 DNA is TGTGCCAGCAGCTTAGGGGTCGGTTTCCAGTACTTC. It yields the protein CASSLGVGFQYF.

The chain employs TRBV3-1 (or the pseudogene TRBV3-2) and TRBJ1-1; tentative D call: TRBD1 (6 bases). V was cut by 0 bases and J by 4 bases, with 24 bases left in between. Germline V gene sequence: CDR1 LGHDT, CDR2 YNNKEL (reference sequence). The CDR3 is made up of 19 amino acids. The CDR3 nucleotides are TGTGCCAGCAGCCAAGATGGCGGCACCTCTAGGGGGGGCGTCACTGAAGCTTTCTTT. It specifies CASSQDGGTSRGGVTEAFF.

The chain employs TRBV7-2 and TRBJ1-3; tentative D call: TRBD1 (6 bases). The CDR3 runs 14 residues. Germline CDR1 and CDR2: SGHTA and FQGNSA. V lost 3 bases and J 2 bases, leaving 8 bases between the germline ends. CDR3 nucleotides: TGTGCCAGCAGCTTCACAGGGCCTGGAAACACCATATATTTT. Translating it yields CASSFTGPGNTIYF.

The chain uses TRBV6-6 and TRBJ1-5, with unresolved D. Germline CDR1 reads MNHNY; CDR2 reads SVGAGI (reference sequence). V lost 6 bases and J lost 6, with 12 bases in between. This CDR3 spans 13 amino acids. CDR3 region: CASSIGGLQPQHF. The CDR3 DNA reads TGTGCCAGCAGCATAGGCGGGCTTCAGCCCCAGCATTTT.

The chain links TRBV4-1 to TRBJ2-1; TRBD2 agrees at 14 bases. Per the germline V gene, CDR1 is MGHRA and CDR2 is YSYEKL. After removal of 1 base from V and 6 bases from J, the junction contained 2 bases not matched to a gene. CDR3 length: 16 amino acids. The CDR3 loop reads CASSQGLAGGRNEQFF. CDR3 coding DNA: TGCGCCAGCAGCCAAGGACTAGCGGGAGGGCGCAATGAGCAGTTCTTC.